The 8 T cell receptor beta chains given below trace back to one sample, sequenced in a study. TCRdb reprocessed the RT-PCR reads via MiXCR and lists one record per CDR3 protein. Seen here are hundreds of thousands of distinct CDR3 sequences, 12% to 15% observed once, and the top ten hold 3.6%. Input material: memory CD4+ T cells from blood. The receptors derive from a female donor in good health, serving as a healthy control.

J is TRBJ2-5 and V is TRBV28; no clear D. Trimming removed 0 bases at V and 1 base at J, with 6 bases between. This CDR3 comprises 14 residues. Germline V gives CDR1 MDHEN, CDR2 SYDVKM. CDR3 DNA sequence: TGTGCCAGCAGTTTATGGGCAGTCCAAGAGACCCAGTACTTC. It is translated as CASSLWAVQETQYF.

In this sample, this clonotype turned up many times. The genes are TRBV7-2 and TRBJ2-1; TRBD1 matches at 8 bases. Germline V gene lookup returns CDR1 SGHTA and CDR2 FQGNSA. CDR3 length: 14 residues. Unmatched junction bases numbered 7, after V lost 5 bases and J lost 7 bases. The CDR3 DNA follows: TGTGCCAGCAGCCCCTGGACAGGGTCGAATGAGCAGTTCTTC. This codes for CASSPWTGSNEQFF.

The table lists this clonotype with a few counts. The V and J genes are TRBV7-2 and TRBJ2-3, with D uncertain. The V end was cut by 5 bases, the J end by 0 bases, with 15 bases between. The CDR3 has 16 residues. Germline CDR1 is SGHTA and CDR2 is FQGNSA. The CDR3 bases are TGTGCCAGCAGCCCCAGGTTCCGTCTGAGCACAGATACGCAGTATTTT. This sequence encodes CASSPRFRLSTDTQYF.

This clonotype has a handful of counts. V and J are TRBV21-1 and TRBJ1-1; TRBD1 reflects the table's D call only, with no check against the DNA. TRBV21-1 represents a pseudogene. The CDR3 totals 16 residues. Here the CDR3 reads CASSITGTQDPNEAFF. The CDR3 bases are TGTGCCAGCAGCATCACCGGGACGCAGGACCCCAATGAAGCTTTCTTT.

This clonotype was recorded a few times. This rearrangement joins TRBV10-3 to TRBJ1-3; 11 positions agree with TRBD1. This CDR3 is 16 amino acids long. Per germline, CDR1 ENHRY and CDR2 SYGVKD. V lost 4 bases, J lost 1 base, and 3 bases stayed unmatched. The CDR3 is CAISVGTGGSGNTIYF. CDR3 DNA sequence: TGTGCCATCAGTGTTGGGACAGGGGGGTCTGGAAACACCATATATTTT.

This clonotype showed up just a few times. This chain connects TRBV5-1 to TRBJ2-7, with TRBD2 identical over 8 bases. V was clipped by 0 bases and J by 3 bases; unmatched bases: 8. The CDR3 sequence is 16 residues long. Germline V gene sequence: CDR1 SGHRS, CDR2 YFSETQ. CDR3 loop: CASSLGSGTRFYEQYF. The CDR3 region has the DNA TGCGCCAGCAGCTTGGGGTCGGGGACTAGGTTCTACGAGCAGTACTTC.

Concerning this clonotype: A much larger clonotype is one base distant, so this may be a read error. V is TRBV5-6 and J is TRBJ2-7; TRBD1 aligns across 7 bases. In germline, CDR1 is SGHDT, CDR2 YYEEEE. The CDR3 contains 17 residues. The DNA for the CDR3 is TGTGCCAGAAGCTTAACTCTGACAGGGCTCCCTCCCTACGAGCAGTACTTC. This encodes CARSLTLTGLPPYEQYF. Looking up the rest from reference TRBV5-6 and TRBJ2-7 gives the full variable domain: DAGVTQSPTHLIKTRGQQVTLRCSPKSGHDTVSWYQQALGQGPQFIFQYYEEEERQRGNFPDRFSGHQFPNYSSELNVNALLLGDSALYLCARSLTLTGLPPYEQYFGPGTRLTVT.

This chain links TRBV6-5 with TRBJ2-5; 7 bases are shared with TRBD1. The CDR3 length is 15 residues. V lost 0 bases and J lost 9; bases outside the gene matches: 10. Germline V CDR1 and CDR2: MNHEY, SVGAGI. The CDR3 loop is CASSYSRGGGGAQYF. The CDR3 DNA follows: TGTGCCAGCAGTTACTCGAGAGGGGGCGGAGGCGCCCAGTACTTC.